This is a list of T cell receptor beta chains from one sample in a study of cytomegalovirus exposure and HLA in healthy donors. TCRdb's table, derived via immunoSEQ multiplex PCR, lists solely in-frame clones and lacks some. The sample lists about 120,000 clones, nearly 65% seen once, with 9% to 10% in the top ten. The sample was PBMCs. The origin of the receptors is a man aged 40-49 years in good health and CMV-seropositive. Both conserved end residues are part of each CDR3. The order of the fields is V gene, D gene, clone size, CDR3 protein. The D gene is left open where the match is weak. The size entry is marked missing in some rows and otherwise reads once, few, many or a size class.

>TRBV19|TRBD2|.
CASSLGIAGAADTQYF
>TRBV29-1|TRBD1|.
CSVDEGGAETQYF
>TRBV19|TRBD1|few
CASRDRALYEQYF
>TRBV2|TRBD1|.
CASSTGTGKQPQHF
>TRBV7-8|.|.
CASSPREGNYGYTF
>TRBV27|.|.
CASSPYPLTTEAFF
>TRBV28|TRBD1|.
CASSIGQGAYEQYF
>TRBV10-1|.|.
CASSDGGVVEQYF
>TRBV10-3|TRBD2|.
CAISGGTSGLGDEQFF
>TRBV29-1|.|.
CSVGRTDGIYGYTF
>TRBV9|TRBD2|.
CASSVGSSGSGYNEQFF
>TRBV6-6|.|.
CASSHRVYLQNEQFF
>TRBV10-3|.|.
CAISLQGNAEAFF
>TRBV5-1|TRBD2|.
CASRPGTSGRTDTQYF
>TRBV4-1|.|.
CASSQTGLRDTKNIQYF
>TRBV2|TRBD1|.
CASSGAGDRVLSEQYF
>TRBV15|TRBD1|few
CATSRTNRGQYNGYTF
>TRBV6-5|.|.
CASREDFPTGELFF
>TRBV6-1|TRBD2|.
CASSRRGGYTGELFF
>TRBV7-2|.|.
CASSYQTSEGETQYF
>TRBV19|.|.
CASSIAGTLPTEAFF
>TRBV5-6|.|.
CASSPGQLGQETQYF
>TRBV29-1|.|.
CSVIGQLEYTDTQYF
>TRBV28|.|.
CASTRLEVAGELFF
>TRBV9|TRBD1|.
CASSVGPRTGGEKLFF
>TRBV5-6|TRBD1|.
CASSLNRGYEQYF
>TRBV28|.|.
CASSLTGHKTQYF
>TRBV7-3|TRBD2|.
CASSLMGLAGEADTQYF
>TRBV7-8|TRBD1|.
CASSTTGISNQPQHF
>TRBV19|.|.
CASSSRHLDSNQPQHF
>TRBV9|TRBD1|.
CASSPYRGRETQYF
>TRBV7-8|TRBD2|.
CASSLSGTSGFHNEQFF
>TRBV19|TRBD2|.
CASSTGLAGGTDTQYF
>TRBV7-8|TRBD1|.
CASSSTGVRGNTIYF
>TRBV28|.|.
CASCGALPSYEQYF
>TRBV6-5|TRBD1|.
CASSYGGRGVYGYTF
>TRBV6-1|.|.
CASSARLTPGTDTQYF
>TRBV11-2|TRBD2|.
CASSRGGTSGAQETQYF
>TRBV15|.|.
CATHWSGDEKLFF
>TRBV7-9|.|few
CASNPPGAGAYSREQYF
>TRBV5-1|.|.
CASKAGIAVNTEAFF
>TRBV2|TRBD1|.
CASSTDRVRANVLTF
>TRBV10-3|.|.
CAISSGTVGNTIYF
>TRBV6-1|.|.
CASSEGQSNYGYTF
>TRBV7-2|.|.
CASSSGLSNQPQHF
>TRBV6-5|TRBD2|.
CASSYSGVSTDTQYF